The clone carrying this T cell receptor (beta chain) turned up a few times. The antigen is unknown. This record comes from a study of cytomegalovirus exposure and HLA in healthy donors. About the research overall: Findings of an earlier analysis included 90 million to 120 million unique TCR beta sequences from 190 million or so T cells.

Study-wide findings and caveats: Cytomegalovirus status was reportedly diagnosed by the classifier with high sensitivity and specificity. A later analysis reportedly identified an Asian-associated ancestry cluster as carrying fewer N-insertions than the approximately 730-donor mean. Upon later analysis, HLA-associated TCR beta chains proved more clonally expanded than other, equally common chains.

This CDR3 is 13 amino acids long. V was cut by 5 bases and J by 9 bases, with 14 bases left in between. The germline V gene encodes CDR1 SNHLY and CDR2 FYNNEI. PCR involved 60 Vbeta and 13 Jbeta primers. Measured with immunoSEQ multiplex PCR; TCRdb has only the in-frame clones, and not every one. This sample has around 300,000 clones, with around 65% found just once. The receptor's source is a female donor in good health and CMV-seronegative. Sample: PBMCs. The J gene is TRBJ1-5, the V gene TRBV2; maybe TRBD1 (5 bases). Here the CDR3 DNA reads TGTGCCAGCAGTCTACAGGCCTCGGCGCCCCAGCATTTT. This gives the protein CASSLQASAPQHF.